These T cell receptor beta chains were read from a single sample in a study of tumor-infiltrating lymphocytes in primary liver carcinoma. TCRdb reprocessed the multiplex PCR reads with MiXCR, giving one entry per CDR3 protein. Of approximately 54,000 distinct CDR3 sequences listed, 70% to 80% are singletons. The sequenced material came from liver tumor tissue from sampling region 2. The receptors come from a man aged 40-50 years with primary liver carcinoma and hepatitis B virus infection. CDR3s include the opening cysteine and the closing phenylalanine or tryptophan. D genes are given only for firm matches. A row's size may be missing; if present it is once, few, many or a size class.

CDR3 protein,CDR3 DNA,V gene,D gene,J gene,clone size
CDSRDRVTEAFF,TGTGACAGCAGAGACAGGGTGACTGAAGCTTTCTTT,TRBV6-1,TRBD1,TRBJ1-1,NA
CAGSLLGLSGRPYEQYF,TGTGCCGGCAGCCTCCTAGGGCTTAGCGGGAGGCCGTACGAGCAGTACTTC,TRBV6-5,TRBD2,TRBJ2-7,many
CASRGDQETQYF,TGTGCCTCCAGAGGGGACCAGGAGACCCAGTACTTC,TRBV10-3,NA,TRBJ2-5,many
CANSLADTAYEQYF,TGTGCCAACAGCTTAGCTGACACCGCCTACGAGCAGTACTTC,TRBV11-2,NA,TRBJ2-7,NA
CASSHPPGTGAQQQYF,TGTGCCAGCAGCCATCCTCCCGGGACAGGGGCACAGCAGCAGTACTTC,TRBV5-4,TRBD1,TRBJ2-7,many
CSVRASGITDTQYF,TGCAGTGTTAGAGCTAGCGGGATCACAGATACGCAGTATTTT,TRBV20-1,TRBD2,TRBJ2-3,NA
CVSSYSSGFPTGELFF,TGTGTCAGCAGTTACTCGTCAGGGTTTCCTACCGGGGAGCTGTTTTTT,TRBV6-5,NA,TRBJ2-2,NA
CSVRRETYDQYF,TGCAGCGTGAGGAGGGAAACTTACGATCAGTACTTC,TRBV29-1,NA,TRBJ2-7,NA
CASSQDQGMQYF,TGCGCCAGCAGCCAAGATCAGGGCATGCAGTACTTC,TRBV4-1,NA,TRBJ2-7,many
CAFRPEGLAYEQYF,TGCGCCTTCAGGCCGGAGGGGCTAGCCTATGAGCAGTACTTC,TRBV6-5,NA,TRBJ2-7,NA
CSASLRPIIPQETQYF,TGCAGTGCTAGCCTCAGGCCGATTATCCCCCAAGAGACCCAGTACTTC,TRBV20-1,NA,TRBJ2-5,few
CASSPQMNQPQHF,TGTGCCAGCAGTCCACAGATGAATCAGCCCCAGCATTTT,TRBV28,NA,TRBJ1-5,many
CASSVGNSGNTIYF,TGTGCCAGCAGCGTAGGCAACTCTGGAAACACCATATATTTT,TRBV9,NA,TRBJ1-3,few
CPSSEGDQSQHF,TGTCCCAGCAGTGAAGGGGATCAGTCCCAGCATTTC,TRBV7-9,NA,TRBJ1-5,NA
CASSVPDLYGYTF,TGTGCCAGTAGTGTGCCAGATCTATATGGCTACACCTTC,TRBV6-1,NA,TRBJ1-2,NA
CASSSTRGRWYEQYF,TGTGCCAGCAGCTCAACCCGGGGGAGATGGTACGAACAGTACTTC,TRBV11-2,NA,TRBJ2-7,NA
CARSSNWGWGTEAFF,TGTGCCAGGAGCTCCAATTGGGGGTGGGGCACTGAAGCTTTCTTT,TRBV5-5,NA,TRBJ1-1,NA
CASSFRELASQYF,TGTGCCAGTAGCTTTCGTGAGCTAGCGTCGCAGTACTTC,TRBV11-2,NA,TRBJ2-7,NA
CSVGRQDSYEQYF,TGCAGCGTTGGGAGACAGGATTCATACGAGCAGTACTTC,TRBV29-1,NA,TRBJ2-7,NA
CVSSLQGANSLLHF,TGTGTCAGCAGCTTACAAGGGGCGAATTCACTCCTCCACTTT,TRBV11-2,NA,TRBJ1-6,NA
CASSLDIRLAMGERFF,TGCGCCAGCAGCTTGGATATCAGACTAGCCATGGGTGAGCGATTCTTC,TRBV11-2,TRBD2,TRBJ2-1,NA
CAIRQGHISYEQYF,TGTGCCATTAGACAGGGCCATATCTCCTACGAGCAGTACTTC,TRBV10-3,TRBD1,TRBJ2-7,NA
CASSLDRGGVRPKTGELFF,TGTGCGAGCAGCTTAGATCGAGGGGGAGTGCGCCCAAAGACCGGGGAGCTGTTTTTT,TRBV11-2,NA,TRBJ2-2,NA
CASSREPGTSVYNEQFF,TGTGCCAGTAGCCGAGAACCCGGGACTAGCGTCTACAATGAGCAGTTCTTC,TRBV4-2,TRBD2,TRBJ2-1,once
CATSDFPGTGKGNEQLF,TGCGCCACCAGTGATTTCCCGGGGACAGGGAAAGGGAATGAGCAGCTCTTC,TRBV24-1,TRBD1,TRBJ2-1,NA
CTSSSGQGRNSSLHF,TGTACCAGCAGCTCGGGACAGGGGAGAAATTCATCCCTCCACTTT,TRBV7-9,TRBD1,TRBJ1-6,NA
CTSSSRQGGGNGKLFF,TGTACCAGCAGTTCACGACAGGGCGGGGGTAATGGAAAACTGTTTTTT,TRBV6-6,TRBD1,TRBJ1-4,NA
CASREGSRHDEQYF,TGTGCCAGCAGGGAGGGGAGTAGACATGACGAGCAGTATTTC,TRBV6-1,NA,TRBJ2-7,NA
CAGGGYEQYF,TGTGCCGGAGGGGGCTACGAGCAGTACTTC,TRBV11-2,NA,TRBJ2-7,NA
CTSSLGWSNTEAFF,TGTACCAGCAGTTTAGGATGGTCGAACACTGAAGCATTCTTT,TRBV12-3/TRBV12-4,NA,TRBJ1-1,NA
CTSRPASGSYNEQFF,TGTACAAGCAGACCGGCAAGCGGTTCCTACAATGAGCAGTTCTTC,TRBV7-8,NA,TRBJ2-1,NA
CASNMVSGSTDTQYF,TGCGCCAGCAACATGGTTAGCGGGAGCACAGATACGCAGTATTTT,TRBV5-1,TRBD2,TRBJ2-3,NA
CAKSYAVDGTGELFF,TGTGCCAAGAGTTACGCAGTTGACGGCACCGGGGAGCTGTTTTTT,TRBV6-5,NA,TRBJ2-2,NA
CASSGATDMQYF,TGTGCAAGCAGCGGAGCCACAGATATGCAGTATTTT,TRBV12-3/TRBV12-4,NA,TRBJ2-3,NA
CTSSLTGGGYEQYF,TGTACCAGCAGTCTCACAGGGGGCGGCTACGAGCAGTACTTC,TRBV7-9,TRBD1,TRBJ2-7,NA
CASSGGSTEAFF,TGTGCCAGCAGCGGAGGGAGCACTGAAGCCTTCTTT,TRBV12-3/TRBV12-4,NA,TRBJ1-1,NA
CAGSLGQGNYGYTF,TGTGCCGGCAGCTTGGGACAGGGGAACTATGGTTACACCTTC,TRBV5-5,TRBD1,TRBJ1-2,NA
CATMEGRDSYEQYF,TGTGCCACCATGGAGGGCAGGGACTCCTACGAGCAATACTTC,TRBV6-2/TRBV6-3,NA,TRBJ2-7,NA
CASSPSAIGFNEQLF,TGTGCCAGCAGCCCCTCAGCGATAGGCTTCAATGAGCAGCTCTTC,TRBV7-3,NA,TRBJ2-1,NA
CASSLYPGSNTEELFF,TGTGCCAGCAGTTTATACCCTGGGTCCAACACCGAGGAGTTGTTTTTT,TRBV12-3/TRBV12-4,NA,TRBJ2-2,NA
CANSYDAVGIGELFF,TGTGCCAACAGTTACGATGCGGTCGGGATCGGGGAGCTGTTTTTT,TRBV6-6,NA,TRBJ2-2,NA
CASSLGGRHDYEQYF,TGTGCCAGTAGCTTAGGGGGCAGACATGACTACGAGCAGTACTTC,TRBV7-9,TRBD1,TRBJ2-7,NA
CAVGVQQHYYEQCF,TGTGCCGTCGGGGTACAGCAGCATTACTACGAGCAGTGCTTC,TRBV6-6,NA,TRBJ2-7,NA
CASNAVGAGGYTF,TGTGCCAGCAACGCAGTCGGTGCGGGAGGCTACACCTTC,TRBV2,NA,TRBJ1-2,NA
CPSSALPGQGWAFF,TGTCCTAGCAGTGCACTCCCGGGACAGGGATGGGCTTTCTTT,TRBV6-1,TRBD1,TRBJ1-1,NA
CVSRLGQGSPGANVLTF,TGTGTCAGCAGATTAGGACAGGGATCCCCTGGGGCCAACGTCCTGACTTTC,TRBV6-5,TRBD1,TRBJ2-6,NA
CASSSEPPQHF,TGTGCCAGTAGCTCCGAGCCTCCCCAGCATTTT,TRBV6-1,NA,TRBJ1-5,NA
CASSLDMGLAMCGQFF,TGTGCCAGCAGCTTGGATATGGGACTAGCCATGTGTGGGCAGTTCTTC,TRBV11-2,TRBD2,TRBJ2-1,NA
CSARGGTYNEQFF,TGCAGCGCCCGTGGCGGTACCTACAATGAGCAGTTCTTC,TRBV29-1,NA,TRBJ2-1,many
CASSLARNWTNYGYTF,TGTGCCAGCAGCTTAGCCCGAAACTGGACCAACTATGGCTACACCTTC,TRBV13,NA,TRBJ1-2,NA
CANSYSRDAGELFF,TGTGCCAACAGTTACTCGAGAGACGCCGGGGAGCTGTTTTTT,TRBV6-5,NA,TRBJ2-2,NA
CVSRRGPHSNTEAFF,TGTGTCAGCAGGAGGGGCCCACACTCGAACACTGAAGCTTTCTTT,TRBV5-6,NA,TRBJ1-1,NA
CGSSAWADMQYF,TGTGGCAGCAGCGCATGGGCAGATATGCAGTATTTT,TRBV11-2,NA,TRBJ2-3,NA
CASTLVVQMAYNEQFF,TGCGCCAGCACCTTAGTGGTCCAAATGGCGTACAATGAGCAGTTCTTC,TRBV7-2,NA,TRBJ2-1,NA
CTSSRGLAEEVDTQYF,TGTACCAGCAGCCGCGGACTAGCGGAAGAGGTAGATACGCAGTATTTT,TRBV28,TRBD2,TRBJ2-3,NA
CAISESAIGGNTEPFF,TGTGCCATCAGTGAGTCAGCTATAGGGGGGAACACTGAACCTTTCTTT,TRBV10-3,NA,TRBJ1-1,NA
CASRYGGSNIEAFF,TGTGCCAGCAGGTACGGGGGTAGTAACATTGAAGCTTTCTTT,TRBV6-5,NA,TRBJ1-1,once
CHSSLEVGDEKLFF,TGTCACAGCAGCTTAGAGGTTGGGGACGAAAAACTATTTTTT,TRBV11-2,NA,TRBJ1-4,NA
CASSQVPGDTTREHYF,TGCGCCAGCAGCCAAGTCCCCGGAGATACAACGCGGGAGCACTACTTC,TRBV4-1,TRBD2,TRBJ2-7,NA